These 21 T cell receptor beta chains were all obtained from the same sample, sequenced in a study of vaccination and CD4 T cells after COVID-19. Treatment: roughly nine-day PBMC culture with coronavirus spike peptide pools or control peptides (ViraFEST assay). These receptors have no known antigen. Cultured CD4+ T cells had their DNA profiled by the Oncomine TCR Beta short-read assay. From the PCR reads, TCRdb called clonotypes with MiXCR, one entry per CDR3 protein. This sample has about 12,000 distinct CDR3 sequences, with roughly 50% found just once. The source material was cultured CD4+ T cells from blood, sampled after SARS-CoV-2 vaccination. Source of these receptors: a human donor with COVID-19.

A word on this clonotype: A read error may produce the germline difference seen at one junction end. The chain links TRBV28 to TRBJ1-2; possible D gene TRBD1, 5 bases. The CDR3 extends over 11 amino acids. Germline lookup yields CDR1 MDHEN and CDR2 SYDVKM. CDR3 in DNA: TGTGCCAGCAGCCCAGGGAGGGGCAGGGCCTTC. It translates to CASSPGRGRAF.

This clonotype was picked up a small number of times. V usage is TRBV7-9 and J usage is TRBJ1-1; D not resolved. Trimming removed 5 bases from V and 1 base from J, with 14 bases in between. Germline CDR1 reads SEHNR; CDR2 reads FQNEAQ (reference sequence). There are 15 residues in the CDR3. This chain's CDR3 is CASSPSAAKNTEAFF. The CDR3 coding sequence is TGTGCCAGCAGCCCCAGTGCCGCCAAGAACACTGAAGCTTTCTTT.

The chain employs TRBV21-1 and TRBJ1-5. TRBV21-1 is a pseudogene locus. This CDR3 is built from 16 residues. The CDR3 region is CASSKQRENGVEPQHF. The CDR3 DNA reads as TGTGCCAGCAGCAAACAAAGGGAGAACGGAGTGGAGCCCCAGCATTTT.

This clonotype was counted a few times. The CDR3 loop is CASRRQEGANYGYTF. DNA for the CDR3: TGTGCCAGCAGGCGACAGGAGGGGGCAAACTATGGCTACACCTTC. This chain links TRBV7-9 with TRBJ1-2; TRBD1 matches at 7 bases. Germline V CDR1 and CDR2: SEHNR, FQNEAQ (reference sequence). Germline trimming cut 6 bases from V and 2 bases from J; bases unmatched to any gene: 9. The CDR3 spans 15 residues.

This clonotype has only a few counts. The chain carries TRBV2 and TRBJ2-7, with 9 bases fitting TRBD1. V was clipped by 3 bases and J by 6 bases; unmatched bases: 9. CDR1 SNHLY and CDR2 FYNNEI come from the germline V gene. There are 15 residues in the CDR3. The CDR3 nucleotides are TGTGCCAGCAGTGATGGGGGGACAGGGTTGAGCGAGCAGTACTTC. It yields the protein CASSDGGTGLSEQYF.

The chain employs TRBV20-1 and TRBJ2-3; 7 bases line up with TRBD2. The CDR3 totals 14 residues. V lost 2 bases and J lost 6; bases outside the gene matches: 8. Germline assignment: CDR1 DFQATT and CDR2 SNEGSKA (reference sequence). The CDR3 is CSARRSGVLDTQYF. The CDR3 nucleotides read TGCAGTGCTAGAAGGAGCGGGGTTTTGGATACGCAGTATTTT.

The rearrangement links TRBV12-2 to TRBJ2-5; TRBD2 is taken as the D call from the table, unchecked against the DNA. TRBV12-2 is designated a pseudogene. The CDR3 contains 17 residues. CDR3 nucleotides: TGTGCAAGTCGCTTAGCGACCGGGAGTAGTAGGACGGAGACCCAGTACTTC. The encoded protein is CASRLATGSSRTETQYF.

This chain uses TRBV7-3 with TRBJ2-3; 12 bases match TRBD2. Looked up from germline, CDR1 is SGHTA and CDR2 is FQGTGA. The CDR3 has 16 amino acids. Trimming at V came to 5 bases and at J to 2 bases, leaving 5 bases not matched to a gene. The CDR3 sequence: CASSAPSGGVTDTQYF. The CDR3 coding sequence is TGTGCCAGCAGCGCCCCTAGCGGGGGGGTCACAGATACGCAGTATTTT. The full variable domain, in which reference TRBV7-3 and TRBJ2-3 provide the parts outside the CDR3, is GAGVSQTPSNKVTEKGKYVELRCDPISGHTALYWYRQSLGQGPEFLIYFQGTGAADDSGLPNDRFFAVRPEGSVSTLKIQRTERGDSAVYLCASSAPSGGVTDTQYFGPGTRLTVL.

V is TRBV7-2 and J is TRBJ1-6; possibly TRBD1 for D (6 bases). The V end was cut by 2 bases, the J end by 6 bases, with 11 bases between. The CDR3 has 15 residues. CDR1 SGHTA and CDR2 FQGNSA come from the germline V gene. CDR3 nucleotide sequence: TGTGCCAGCAGCTTACTATCAGGGGTTAATTCACCCCTCCACTTT. Residues: CASSLLSGVNSPLHF. Together with reference TRBV7-2 and TRBJ1-6, the CDR3 gives the full variable domain: GAGVSQSPSNKVTEKGKDVELRCDPISGHTALYWYRQSLGQGLEFLIYFQGNSAPDKSGLPSDRFSAERTGGSVSTLTIQRTQQEDSAVYLCASSLLSGVNSPLHFGNGTRLTVT.

This chain joins TRBV27 and TRBJ2-1, with 9 nucleotides matching TRBD2. The CDR3 consists of 16 residues. Germline assignment: CDR1 MNHEY and CDR2 SMNVEV (reference sequence). The V segment lost 2 bases and the J segment 8 bases; nucleotides outside the gene matches: 10. CDR3 nucleotides: TGTGCCAGCAGTTTAACAAAAGCGGGGGGTTCATATGAGCAGTTCTTC. As protein: CASSLTKAGGSYEQFF.

The chain employs TRBV6-2 or TRBV6-3 and TRBJ2-5; D gene ambiguous. This CDR3 region has 15 residues. Germline values: CDR1 MNHEY, CDR2 SVGEGT. V lost 2 bases to trimming and J lost 1 base, with 11 bases between them. Here the CDR3 DNA reads TGTGCCAGCAGTTACGTGGCGCAGGTCCAAGAGACCCAGTACTTC. Translated, it gives CASSYVAQVQETQYF.

The gene calls are TRBV29-1 and TRBJ2-2; D is possibly TRBD1 (6 bases). Per germline, CDR1 SQVTM and CDR2 ANQGSEA. V was shortened by 6 bases and J by 4 bases, with 15 bases between the two germline ends. The CDR3 length is 14 residues. This chain's CDR3 is CSVPDSVFTGELFF. The CDR3 DNA sequence: TGCAGCGTCCCGGACAGCGTTTTCACCGGGGAGCTGTTTTTT.

The CDR3 DNA follows: TGTGCCAGCAGGCCAACAGGGATCACTGAAGCTTTCTTT. It is translated as CASRPTGITEAFF. The V and J genes are TRBV28 and TRBJ1-1; tentative D call: TRBD1 (6 bases). From germline, CDR1 is MDHEN and CDR2 SYDVKM. There are 13 residues in the CDR3. The germline V and J ends were trimmed by 6 bases and 4 bases, with 12 bases remaining between them. The whole variable domain, filled in from reference TRBV28 and TRBJ1-1, reads DVKVTQSSRYLVKRTGEKVFLECVQDMDHENMFWYRQDPGLGLRLIYFSYDVKMKEKGDIPEGYSVSREKKERFSLILESASTNQTSMYLCASRPTGITEAFFGQGTRLTVV.

This clonotype was detected a few times. The chain couples TRBV6-1 to TRBJ1-5; 11 bases agree with TRBD1. Germline trimming cut 4 bases from V and 7 bases from J; bases unmatched to any gene: 9. Per germline, CDR1 MNHNS and CDR2 SASEGT. CDR3 length: 16 residues. CDR3 sequence (DNA): TGTGCCAGCAGTGGAAAAGGACAGGGGGCTTTACAGCCCCAGCATTTT. Translating gives CASSGKGQGALQPQHF.

Only a few counts were recorded for this clonotype. One junction end disagrees with the germline gene, perhaps due to a read error. The V and J genes are TRBV28 and TRBJ2-7, with D possibly being TRBD1 or TRBD2 (5 bases each). The CDR3 runs 14 residues. Germline-derived CDR1 and CDR2 are MDHEN and SYDVKM. The CDR3 DNA reads TGTGCCAGCAGTCAATGGGGGTACTCCCACGAGCAGTACTTC. Translating it yields CASSQWGYSHEQYF.

The gene calls are TRBV12-1 and TRBJ1-5; the DNA was not used to check the table's D call, TRBD1. TRBV12-1 is deemed a pseudogene. The CDR3 has 13 amino acids. CDR3 DNA: TGTGCCAGCAGCTTAAGGGGTGGGCAGCCCCAGCATTTT. Translated, it gives CASSLRGGQPQHF.

The genes are TRBV20-1 and TRBJ1-3; D is unresolved. Between the trimmed V and J ends, which lost 0 bases and 0 bases, there was a span of 6 bases. The germline CDR1 and CDR2 sequences are DFQATT and SNEGSKA (reference sequence). The CDR3 length is 14 residues. The DNA for the CDR3 is TGCAGTGCTAGAGAACGGGTCTCTGGAAACACCATATATTTT. Its translation: CSARERVSGNTIYF.

This clonotype showed up just a few times. The J gene is TRBJ1-2, the V gene TRBV7-2; TRBD1 agrees at 8 bases. Unmatched junction bases numbered 4, after V lost 2 bases and J lost 2 bases. This CDR3 comprises 15 residues. CDR1 and CDR2 (germline): SGHTA, FQGNSA. Here the CDR3 reads CASSLKGQANYGYTF. The CDR3 nucleotides read TGTGCCAGCAGCTTAAAGGGACAGGCGAACTATGGCTACACCTTC.

This chain links TRBV7-3 with TRBJ2-2; D unclear. Trimming removed 6 bases from V and 2 bases from J, with 10 bases in between. The CDR3 loop spans 14 amino acids. CDR1 is SGHTA, CDR2 FQGTGA, per germline. The CDR3 bases are TGTGCCAGCAGTCCAAACGGAAACACCGGGGAGCTGTTTTTT. Protein product: CASSPNGNTGELFF.

A single count supports this clonotype. V usage is TRBV5-4 and J usage is TRBJ1-1; the match to TRBD1 covers 7 bases. Germline assignment: CDR1 SGHNT and CDR2 YYREEE (reference sequence). CDR3 length: 14 residues. With 3 bases clipped from V and 1 base from J, the junction kept 3 bases outside the gene matches. CDR3 DNA: TGTGCCAGCAGCTACAACAGGGGGAACACTGAAGCTTTCTTT. Protein sequence: CASSYNRGNTEAFF.

The rearrangement joins TRBV20-1 to TRBJ2-5; 11 bases are shared with TRBD2. The length of the CDR3 is 13 residues. After removal of 8 bases from V and 4 bases from J, the junction contained 6 bases not matched to a gene. Looked up from germline, CDR1 is DFQATT and CDR2 is SNEGSKA (reference sequence). The CDR3 loop is CSTRTSGPETQYF. DNA of the CDR3: TGCAGTACAAGGACTAGCGGGCCAGAGACCCAGTACTTC.